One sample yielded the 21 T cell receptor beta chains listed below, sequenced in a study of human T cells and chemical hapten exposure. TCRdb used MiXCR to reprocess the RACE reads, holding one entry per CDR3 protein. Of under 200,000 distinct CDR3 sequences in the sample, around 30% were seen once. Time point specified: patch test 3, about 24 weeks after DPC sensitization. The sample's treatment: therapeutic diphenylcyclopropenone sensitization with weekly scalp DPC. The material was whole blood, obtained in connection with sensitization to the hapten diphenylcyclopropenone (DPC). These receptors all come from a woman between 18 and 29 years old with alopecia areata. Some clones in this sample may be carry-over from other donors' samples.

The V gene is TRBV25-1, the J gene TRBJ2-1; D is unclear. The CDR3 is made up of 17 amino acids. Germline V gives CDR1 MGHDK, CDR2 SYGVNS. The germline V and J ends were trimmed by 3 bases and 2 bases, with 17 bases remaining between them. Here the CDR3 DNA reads TGTGCCAGCAGTGATGCGAGCAGACCTAACACCTACAATGAGCAGTTCTTC. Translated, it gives CASSDASRPNTYNEQFF.

The CDR3 loop reads CASRLGQGYGYTF. As DNA, the CDR3 is TGTGCCAGCAGACTCGGGCAGGGCTATGGCTACACCTTC. The chain recombines TRBV12-3 or TRBV12-4 with TRBJ1-2, with D possibly matching TRBD1 (5 bases). Trimming left V 6 bases short and J 4 bases short, with 12 bases between. The CDR3 is 13 amino acids.

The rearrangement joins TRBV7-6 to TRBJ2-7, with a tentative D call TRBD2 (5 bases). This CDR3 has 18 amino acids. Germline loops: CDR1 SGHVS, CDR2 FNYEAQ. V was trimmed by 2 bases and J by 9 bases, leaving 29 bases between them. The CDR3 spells CASSLRPDHQPPTSGQYF. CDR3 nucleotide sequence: TGTGCCAGCAGCTTACGACCGGATCACCAACCACCAACAAGCGGGCAGTACTTC.

CDR3 coding DNA: TGTGCCAGCAGCCCAGACGGGGCGGGCTATGGCTACACCTTC. This gives the protein CASSPDGAGYGYTF. The V gene is TRBV9, the J gene TRBJ1-2, with D tentatively TRBD1 (5 bases). The CDR3 totals 14 residues. Trimming shortened V by 4 bases and J by 4 bases, and 14 bases separated the two germline ends. Germline V gives CDR1 SGDLS, CDR2 YYNGEE.

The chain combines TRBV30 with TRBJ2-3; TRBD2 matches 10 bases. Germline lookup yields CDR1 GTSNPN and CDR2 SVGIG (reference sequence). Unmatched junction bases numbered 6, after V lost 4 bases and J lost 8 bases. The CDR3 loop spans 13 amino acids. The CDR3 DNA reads TGTGCCTGGACTAGCGGGAGTTTTGCTACGCAGTATTTT. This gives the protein CAWTSGSFATQYF.

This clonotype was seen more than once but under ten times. The CDR3 loop is CASSFRRNPRGELFF. In nucleotides, the CDR3 is TGTGCCAGCAGTTTTCGTCGAAACCCCCGCGGGGAGCTGTTTTTT. This chain uses TRBV12-3 or TRBV12-4 with TRBJ2-2, with D hard to call. This CDR3 has 15 residues. V was shortened by 3 bases and J by 7 bases, with 15 bases between the two germline ends.

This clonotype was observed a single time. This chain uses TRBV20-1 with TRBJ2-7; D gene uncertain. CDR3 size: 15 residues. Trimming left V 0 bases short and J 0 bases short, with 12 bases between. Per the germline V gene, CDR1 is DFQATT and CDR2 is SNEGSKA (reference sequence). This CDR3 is CSARDPTGGSYEQYF. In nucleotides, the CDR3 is TGCAGTGCTAGAGATCCCACGGGTGGCTCCTACGAGCAGTACTTC.

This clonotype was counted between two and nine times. CDR3 region: CSAWDAGVQPQHF. The CDR3 nucleotides are TGCAGTGCTTGGGACGCGGGGGTTCAGCCCCAGCATTTT. The V gene is TRBV20-1, the J gene TRBJ1-5, with TRBD1 as a possible D gene (5 bases). Trimming stripped 5 bases from V and 6 bases from J, with 14 bases between. Germline loops: CDR1 DFQATT, CDR2 SNEGSKA (reference sequence). The CDR3 is 13 residues long.

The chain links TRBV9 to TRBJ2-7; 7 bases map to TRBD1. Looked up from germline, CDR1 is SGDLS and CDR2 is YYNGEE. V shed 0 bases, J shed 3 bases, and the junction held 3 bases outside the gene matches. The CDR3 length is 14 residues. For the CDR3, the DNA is TGTGCCAGCAGCGTAGGACAGGGTCTCTACGAGCAGTACTTC. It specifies CASSVGQGLYEQYF. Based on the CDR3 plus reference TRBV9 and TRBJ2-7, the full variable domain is DSGVTQTPKHLITATGQRVTLRCSPRSGDLSVYWYQQSLDQGLQFLIQYYNGEERAKGNILERFSAQQFPDLHSELNLSSLELGDSALYFCASSVGQGLYEQYFGPGTRLTVT.

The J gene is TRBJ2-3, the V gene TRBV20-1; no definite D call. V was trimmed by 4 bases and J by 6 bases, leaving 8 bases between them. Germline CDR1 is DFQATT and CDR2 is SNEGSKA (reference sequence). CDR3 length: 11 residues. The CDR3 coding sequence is TGCAGTGCTACCGTGGGGGATACGCAGTATTTT. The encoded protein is CSATVGDTQYF.

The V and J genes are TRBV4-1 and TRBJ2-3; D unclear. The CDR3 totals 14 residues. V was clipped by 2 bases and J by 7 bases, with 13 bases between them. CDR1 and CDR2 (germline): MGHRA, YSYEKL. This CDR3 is CASSQTYDPNTQYF. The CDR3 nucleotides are TGCGCCAGCAGCCAAACTTACGATCCGAATACGCAGTATTTT.

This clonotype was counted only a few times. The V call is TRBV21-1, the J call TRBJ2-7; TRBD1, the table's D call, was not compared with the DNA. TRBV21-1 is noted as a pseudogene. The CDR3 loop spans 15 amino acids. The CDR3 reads CASSEYGQGSYEQYF. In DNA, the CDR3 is TGTGCCAGCAGCGAATACGGACAGGGTTCCTACGAGCAGTACTTC.

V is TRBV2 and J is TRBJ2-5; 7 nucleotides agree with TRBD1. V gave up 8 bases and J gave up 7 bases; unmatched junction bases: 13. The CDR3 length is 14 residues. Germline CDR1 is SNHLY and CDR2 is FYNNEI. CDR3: CASRPDRALGTQYF. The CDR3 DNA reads TGTGCCAGCCGCCCCGACAGGGCTTTAGGGACCCAGTACTTC.

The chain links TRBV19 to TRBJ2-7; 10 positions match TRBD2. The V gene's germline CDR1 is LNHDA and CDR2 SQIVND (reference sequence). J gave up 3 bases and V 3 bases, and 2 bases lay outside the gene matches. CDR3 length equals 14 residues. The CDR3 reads CASSMSSGSYEQYF. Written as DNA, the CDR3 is TGTGCCAGTAGTATGTCTAGCGGGAGCTACGAGCAGTACTTC. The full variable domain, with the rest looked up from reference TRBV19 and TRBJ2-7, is DGGITQSPKYLFRKEGQNVTLSCEQNLNHDAMYWYRQDPGQGLRLIYYSQIVNDFQKGDIAEGYSVSREKKESFPLTVTSAQKNPTAFYLCASSMSSGSYEQYFGPGTRLTVT.

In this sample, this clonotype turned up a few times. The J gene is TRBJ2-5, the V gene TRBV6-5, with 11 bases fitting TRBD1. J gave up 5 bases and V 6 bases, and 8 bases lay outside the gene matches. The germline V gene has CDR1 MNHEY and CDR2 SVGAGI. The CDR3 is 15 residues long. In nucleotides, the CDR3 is TGTGCCAGCAGCCGCTCGGGGACAGGGGGGGAGACCCAGTACTTC. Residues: CASSRSGTGGETQYF.

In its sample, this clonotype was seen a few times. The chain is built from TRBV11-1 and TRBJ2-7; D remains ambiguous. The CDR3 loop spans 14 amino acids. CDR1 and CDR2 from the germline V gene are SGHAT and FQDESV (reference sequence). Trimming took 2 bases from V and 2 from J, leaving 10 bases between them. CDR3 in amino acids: CASSLPDGTYEQYF. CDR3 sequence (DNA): TGTGCCAGCAGCTTACCGGACGGAACCTACGAGCAGTACTTC.

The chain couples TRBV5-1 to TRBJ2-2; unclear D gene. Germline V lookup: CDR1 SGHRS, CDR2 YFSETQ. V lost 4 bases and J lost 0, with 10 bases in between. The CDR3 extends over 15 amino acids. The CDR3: CASSQHIPNTGELFF. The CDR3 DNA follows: TGCGCCAGCAGCCAGCACATCCCGAACACCGGGGAGCTGTTTTTT. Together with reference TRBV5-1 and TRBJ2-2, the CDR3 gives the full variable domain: KAGVTQTPRYLIKTRGQQVTLSCSPISGHRSVSWYQQTPGQGLQFLFEYFSETQRNKGNFPGRFSGRQFSNSRSEMNVSTLELGDSALYLCASSQHIPNTGELFFGEGSRLTVL.

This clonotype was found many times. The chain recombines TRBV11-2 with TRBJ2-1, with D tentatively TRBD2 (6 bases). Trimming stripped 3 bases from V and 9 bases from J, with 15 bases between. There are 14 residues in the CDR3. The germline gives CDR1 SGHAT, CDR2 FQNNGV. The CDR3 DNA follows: TGTGCCAGCAGCTTCGGTGGGGGGAAAAGTGAGCAGTTCTTC. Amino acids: CASSFGGGKSEQFF.

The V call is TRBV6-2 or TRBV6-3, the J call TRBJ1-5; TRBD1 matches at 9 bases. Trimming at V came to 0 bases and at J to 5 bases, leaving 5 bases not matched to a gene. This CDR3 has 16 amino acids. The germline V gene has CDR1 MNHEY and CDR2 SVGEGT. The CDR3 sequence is CASSYSDRGSYQPQHF. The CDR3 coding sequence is TGTGCCAGCAGTTACTCGGACAGGGGAAGTTATCAGCCCCAGCATTTT.

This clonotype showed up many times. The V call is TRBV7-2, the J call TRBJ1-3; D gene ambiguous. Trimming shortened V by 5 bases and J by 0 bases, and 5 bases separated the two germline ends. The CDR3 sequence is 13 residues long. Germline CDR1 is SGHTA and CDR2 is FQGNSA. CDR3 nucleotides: TGTGCCAGCAGCCCGTACTCTGGAAACACCATATATTTT. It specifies CASSPYSGNTIYF.

CDR3 nucleotide sequence: TGCGCCAGCAGCTTTATTTGGGACAGGGCCTCCGGGACTGACAACGAGCAGTACTTC. This sequence encodes CASSFIWDRASGTDNEQYF. This rearrangement joins TRBV5-1 to TRBJ2-7; 9 bases are shared with TRBD1. The CDR3 sequence is 19 residues long. V was pared by 2 bases and J by 5 bases, with 20 bases of the junction left unmatched. Germline CDR1 reads SGHRS; CDR2 reads YFSETQ.